The source of this T cell receptor (beta chain) is a study of control samples from healthy donors and cancer patients. Germline CDR1 and CDR2: MNHNY and SVGAGI (reference sequence). CDR3 size: 11 residues. V was pared by 8 bases and J by 4 bases, with 8 bases between. The assay was immunoSEQ multiplex PCR, and TCRdb's table has in-frame clones only and misses some. The table lists some 130,000 clones, around 93% of them singletons. The TCR was taken from a woman aged 50 to 60 in good health. Sample: blood. The V call is TRBV6-6, the J call TRBJ1-1, with TRBD1 as a possible D gene (5 bases). This CDR3 reads CASLRGTEAFF. CDR3 bases: TGTGCCAGCCTAAGGGGCACTGAAGCTTTCTTT.